These T cell receptor beta chains were read from a single sample in a study of T cell changes during pregnancy in multiple sclerosis. Data came from immunoSEQ multiplex PCR; TCRdb stores just in-frame clones and leaves some out. Here the sample spans over 50,000 clones, roughly nine tenths being singletons. Sequenced here: CD4+ T cells from peripheral blood mononuclear cells, sampled in the third trimester of pregnancy. These receptors came from a female donor with multiple sclerosis, enrolled in a pregnancy study. CDR3s include the opening cysteine and the closing phenylalanine or tryptophan. The D gene is left open where the match is weak. The size field is filled for only some rows; it gives once, few, many or a size class.

v_gene	j_gene	d_gene	abundance	CDR3nt	CDR3aa
TRBV30	TRBJ1-2	TRBD1	-	TGTGCCTGGATGGCCAGTCCCGGGACAGGGTATAGTGGCTACACCTTC	CAWMASPGTGYSGYTF
TRBV4-3	TRBJ2-1	TRBD2	-	TGCGCCAGCAGCCAAGGTTCTAGCGGGGGGATCGATGAGCAGTTCTTC	CASSQGSSGGIDEQFF
TRBV7-9	TRBJ1-2	-	-	TGTGCCAGCAGCTTAGCCCAAACATATGGCTACACCTTC	CASSLAQTYGYTF
TRBV5-1	TRBJ2-7	-	-	TGCGCCAGCAGCTTGGCCGGTCAGGGCTACGAGCAGTACTTC	CASSLAGQGYEQYF
TRBV19	TRBJ2-4	-	-	TGTGCCAGTGGGGAGGGACAAACTTTGGGAAACATTCGGTACTTC	CASGEGQTLGNIRYF
TRBV4-1	TRBJ2-7	TRBD1	-	TGCGCCAGCAGCCACCCAGCTGGGACAGGGGGGTACGAGCAGTACTTC	CASSHPAGTGGYEQYF
TRBV5-6	TRBJ1-2	TRBD1	-	TGTGCCAGCAGTATTTACAGGGGCGAGTATGGCTACACCTTC	CASSIYRGEYGYTF
TRBV5-1	TRBJ2-7	-	-	TGCGCCAGCAGCCCAACCGTAGGGGGTTACGAGCAGTACTTC	CASSPTVGGYEQYF
TRBV27	TRBJ1-2	-	once	TGTGCCAGCAGTCCCAGGGCGGCATATGGCTACACCTTC	CASSPRAAYGYTF
TRBV6-1	TRBJ1-1	TRBD1	-	TGTGCCAGCAGTGAGATACAGGGGGCGACTTATACTGAAGCTTTCTTT	CASSEIQGATYTEAFF
TRBV29-1	TRBJ1-1	-	-	TGCAGCGTCTCCCTACAGGGCACTGAAGCTTTCTTT	CSVSLQGTEAFF
TRBV6-6	TRBJ1-3	-	-	TGTGCCAGCAGGTCATTTAGCTCTGGAAACACCATATATTTT	CASRSFSSGNTIYF
TRBV19	TRBJ1-4	TRBD1	-	TGTGCCAGTGGGGTACAGGGGCTCGACGAAAAACTGTTTTTT	CASGVQGLDEKLFF
TRBV4-3	TRBJ1-2	-	once	TGCGCCAGCAGCCTCGAGGTTGCCCCGAGGTACTATGGCTACACCTTC	CASSLEVAPRYYGYTF
TRBV19	TRBJ2-1	TRBD1	-	TGTGCCAGTAGGCGGACAGGAGGACTCGGCAATGAGCAGTTCTTC	CASRRTGGLGNEQFF
TRBV19	TRBJ2-4	TRBD2	-	TGTGCCAGTAGTAGCGGGACTAGCGGGTCGGAGGGGGACATTCAGTACTTC	CASSSGTSGSEGDIQYF
TRBV18	TRBJ1-5	-	once	TGTGCCAGCTCTCGGACAGCCAACAACAATCAGCCCCAGCATTTT	CASSRTANNNQPQHF
TRBV16	TRBJ1-1	-	few	TGTGCCAGCAGCCAATCGGGGCCGATGAACACTGAAGCTTTCTTT	CASSQSGPMNTEAFF